This TCR beta chain was sequenced during a study of T cells after yellow fever vaccination. Germline loops: CDR1 SGHDN, CDR2 FVKESK. The CDR3 extends over 13 amino acids. V lost 1 base and J lost 2, with 5 bases in between. MiXCR was run by TCRdb on the 5' RACE reads, yielding one entry per CDR3 protein. The table includes more than 250,000 distinct CDR3 sequences, around 6.8% detected once. This clonotype was counted between two and nine times. Here the sequenced sample was PBMCs, taken around 45 days after the first yellow fever vaccination. The clonotype was recovered from a man aged 18 to 29 who received the YFV17D yellow fever vaccine. The V gene is TRBV14, the J gene TRBJ1-1; no reliable D call. The CDR3 region is CASSQGSNTEAFF. The DNA of the CDR3 is TGTGCCAGCAGCCAAGGGAGTAACACTGAAGCTTTCTTT. The complete variable domain, with remaining parts taken from reference TRBV14 and TRBJ1-1, reads EAGVTQFPSHSVIEKGQTVTLRCDPISGHDNLYWYRRVMGKEIKFLLHFVKESKQDESGMPNNRFLAERTGGTYSTLKVQPAELEDSGVYFCASSQGSNTEAFFGQGTRLTVV.